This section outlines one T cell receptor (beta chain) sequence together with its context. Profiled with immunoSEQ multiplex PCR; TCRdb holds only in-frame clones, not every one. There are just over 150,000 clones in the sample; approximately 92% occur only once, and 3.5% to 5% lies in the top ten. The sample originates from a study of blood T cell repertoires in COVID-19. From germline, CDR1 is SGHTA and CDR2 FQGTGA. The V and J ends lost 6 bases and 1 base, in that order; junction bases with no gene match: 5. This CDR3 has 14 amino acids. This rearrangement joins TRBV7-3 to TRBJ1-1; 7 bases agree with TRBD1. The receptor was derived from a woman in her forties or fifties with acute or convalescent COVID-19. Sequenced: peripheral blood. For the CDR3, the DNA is TGTGCCAGCAGGCCGGGACAGTCGAACACTGAAGCTTTCTTT. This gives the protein CASRPGQSNTEAFF.